This T cell receptor (beta chain) was identified during a study of spatial heterogeneity in lung cancer. V shed 7 bases, J shed 13 bases, and the junction held 17 bases outside the gene matches. CDR1 is MDHEN, CDR2 SYDVKM, per germline. The CDR3 totals 15 residues. There are many counts of this clonotype. Sample time point: blood at routine non-recurrence follow-up after resection. No cell sorting; template was whole RNA from tumor, lung tissue or PBMC. In TCRdb, the 5' RACE reads were re-called with MiXCR into one record per CDR3 protein. The table lists about 52,000 distinct CDR3 sequences, more than 6.5% of them singletons.

This chain joins TRBV28 and TRBJ2-4, with TRBD1 matching 9 bases. This sequence originates from a female donor with early-stage non-small cell lung cancer. The material was PBMCs, obtained at follow-up. CDR3 nucleotide sequence: TGTGCCAGCACACCCCGGGACAGGGCACACCATGGCCAGTACTTC. Translation: CASTPRDRAHHGQYF.